This note documents a single T cell receptor beta chain sequence. V lost 2 bases and J lost 6, with 16 bases in between. The CDR3 is 15 amino acids. CDR1 MNHNS and CDR2 SASEGT come from the germline V gene. This entry comes from a study of blood T cell repertoires in COVID-19. Study background: The United States, Italy and Spain provided the acute and convalescent COVID-19 samples. PBMCs, B-cell-depleted T cells, or T cells were the source of the cDNA or gDNA that made up the material.

In the source study's methods: Reference gene primer amplification gave estimated nucleated cell counts. The data were produced by immunoSEQ multiplex PCR, yet TCRdb's version contains in-frame clones alone and is incomplete. The V and J calls and the clone size are those of that table, but D and trimming were determined from the DNA. The sample has hundreds of thousands of clones, 82% seen once. The rearrangement uses TRBV6-1 and TRBJ1-1; TRBD1 might be the D (5 bases). This receptor was taken from a woman aged 80 or over with acute or convalescent COVID-19. The sequencing input was peripheral blood. CDR3 loop: CASSEFAGLRSEAFF. The CDR3 nucleotides read TGTGCCAGCAGTGAATTCGCAGGGTTGCGGTCTGAAGCTTTCTTT.